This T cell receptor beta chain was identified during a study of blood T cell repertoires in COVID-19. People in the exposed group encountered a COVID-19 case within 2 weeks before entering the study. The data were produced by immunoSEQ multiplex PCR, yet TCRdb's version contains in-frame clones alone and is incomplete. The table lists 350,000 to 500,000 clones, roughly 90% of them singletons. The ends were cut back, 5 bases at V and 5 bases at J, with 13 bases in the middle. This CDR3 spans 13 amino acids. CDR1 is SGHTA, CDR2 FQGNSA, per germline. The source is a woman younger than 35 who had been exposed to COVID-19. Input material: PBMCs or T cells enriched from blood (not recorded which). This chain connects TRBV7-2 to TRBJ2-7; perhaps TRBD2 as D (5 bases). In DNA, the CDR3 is TGTGCCAGCAGCCCCACGAGGGCCCACGAGCAGTACTTC. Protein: CASSPTRAHEQYF.